A single sample gave rise to the 26 T cell receptor beta chains below, sequenced in a study of Graves' ophthalmopathy and Graves' hyperthyroidism. TCR beta CDR3 amplification used RNA transcripts. The authors performed first-round RT-PCR with HTBI primers and then a second-round multiplex PCR. TCRdb redid the calling of the multiplex PCR reads with MiXCR, one entry per CDR3 protein. The data show over 650,000 distinct CDR3 sequences, just over 40% seen once. Sequenced sample: peripheral blood. The receptors come from an adult man with Graves' ophthalmopathy.

A few counts support this clonotype. The chain combines TRBV4-3 with TRBJ2-7, with 10 positions matching TRBD1. The ends lost 5 bases at V and 12 bases at J; junction bases unmatched: 10. The CDR3 is 13 amino acids. CDR1 LGHNA and CDR2 YSLEER come from the germline V gene. The CDR3 loop is CASSTFQGQGRYF. CDR3 sequence (DNA): TGCGCCAGCAGCACATTTCAGGGACAGGGGCGGTACTTC.

The table lists this clonotype with a few counts. The rearrangement links TRBV30 to TRBJ2-5; D gene ambiguous. The CDR3 has 13 amino acids. Trimming pared 1 base from V and 5 bases from J, leaving 11 bases between. Germline V gene lookup returns CDR1 GTSNPN and CDR2 SVGIG (reference sequence). CDR3 amino acids: CAWSGQDGETQYF. The CDR3 nucleotides are TGTGCCTGGAGTGGTCAGGATGGGGAGACCCAGTACTTC.

The genes are TRBV27 and TRBJ1-6; D is unresolved. This CDR3 is 15 amino acids long. Trimming pared 0 bases from V and 7 bases from J, leaving 10 bases between. Germline V gives CDR1 MNHEY, CDR2 SMNVEV (reference sequence). The CDR3 nucleotides are TGTGCCAGCAGTTTATCGGCTGCAGGCAATTCACCCCTCCACTTT. Its protein is CASSLSAAGNSPLHF.

The CDR3 nucleotides read TGCGCCAGCAGCGTAGACGGCGATCAGCCCCAGCATTTT. Protein sequence: CASSVDGDQPQHF. The chain has TRBV5-1 and TRBJ1-5; no clear D gene. This CDR3 contains 13 residues. V shed 4 bases and J shed 5 bases, with 10 bases lying between them. Germline CDR1 is SGHRS and CDR2 is YFSETQ.

V usage is TRBV2 and J usage is TRBJ1-5; D call uncertain. CDR1 and CDR2 from the germline V gene are SNHLY and FYNNEI. V lost 3 bases, J lost 7 bases, and 4 bases lay in between. This CDR3 region has 11 residues. The CDR3 DNA sequence: TGTGCCAGCAGTGAGTGGCAGCCCCAGCATTTT. This translates into CASSEWQPQHF.

The chain joins TRBV7-2 to TRBJ1-4, with 12 bases aligning to TRBD1. V gave up 5 bases and J gave up 7 bases; unmatched junction bases: 11. Germline CDR1 reads SGHTA; CDR2 reads FQGNSA. The CDR3 length is 17 residues. The CDR3 here is CASSRPGQGARFEKLFF. CDR3 DNA: TGTGCCAGCAGCAGACCGGGACAGGGGGCGCGGTTTGAAAAACTGTTTTTT.

The J gene is TRBJ1-4, the V gene TRBV2, with 7 bases fitting TRBD1. CDR1 is SNHLY and CDR2 is FYNNEI in the germline V gene. The CDR3 extends over 14 amino acids. Unmatched junction bases numbered 8, after V lost 6 bases and J lost 7 bases. For the CDR3, the DNA is TGTGCCAGCAGCCGCAGGGGGACAACTGAAAAACTGTTTTTT. Its translation: CASSRRGTTEKLFF.

This clonotype was recorded only once. One end of the junction varies from germline; a read error may be responsible. The chain couples TRBV9 to TRBJ1-4, with D hard to call. Germline values: CDR1 SGDLS, CDR2 YYNGEE. This CDR3 comprises 13 residues. This chain's CDR3 is CASSPPAVRELVF. In nucleotides, the CDR3 is TGTGCCAGCTCACCACCGGCCGTAAGGGAACTGGTTTTT.

This clonotype came up many times. The chain carries TRBV20-1 and TRBJ2-5; 7 bases are a match to TRBD2. The CDR3 runs to 14 residues. Unmatched junction bases numbered 5, after V lost 1 base and J lost 3 bases. Looked up from germline, CDR1 is DFQATT and CDR2 is SNEGSKA (reference sequence). For the CDR3, the DNA is TGCAGTGCTAGAGGTCTAGCGGATGAAGAGACCCAGTACTTC. It translates to CSARGLADEETQYF.

This sequence joins TRBV14 and TRBJ2-1; D might be TRBD2 (5 bases). Germline CDR1 SGHDN, CDR2 FVKESK. V was trimmed by 1 base and J by 6 bases, leaving 16 bases between them. This CDR3 is built from 16 residues. Here the CDR3 reads CASSQGVRAAINEQFF. CDR3 in DNA: TGTGCCAGCAGCCAAGGAGTGAGGGCAGCCATCAATGAGCAGTTCTTC.

Note on this clonotype: A read error may account for a junction end that differs from germline. This chain joins TRBV10-3 and TRBJ1-1; D gene uncertain. The CDR3 covers 13 residues. Germline assignment: CDR1 ENHRY and CDR2 SYGVKD. The CDR3 sequence: CASSEVEVIRAFF. The CDR3 DNA reads as TGTGCCAGCAGTGAAGTCGAGGTTATAAGAGCCTTCTTT.

The chain uses TRBV20-1 and TRBJ2-5; 8 nucleotides agree with TRBD1. The CDR3 contains 12 residues. Unmatched junction bases numbered 1, after V lost 5 bases and J lost 2 bases. Germline CDR1 DFQATT, CDR2 SNEGSKA (reference sequence). This CDR3 is CSAGTGQETQYF. DNA of the CDR3: TGCAGTGCTGGGACAGGACAAGAGACCCAGTACTTC.

The chain is built from TRBV18 and TRBJ2-7; D is ambiguous. This CDR3 has 14 amino acids. Germline V lookup: CDR1 KGHSH, CDR2 LQKENI. The V and J ends lost 0 bases and 0 bases respectively, with 6 bases between them. As DNA, the CDR3 is TGTGCCAGCTCACCACCGCACAACTCCTACGAGCAGTACTTC. This sequence encodes CASSPPHNSYEQYF.

Many counts were recorded for this clonotype. The chain combines TRBV20-1 with TRBJ1-5; 8 bases map to TRBD1. The length of the CDR3 is 14 residues. The V segment lost 3 bases and the J segment 3 bases; nucleotides outside the gene matches: 4. Germline V CDR1 and CDR2: DFQATT, SNEGSKA (reference sequence). This CDR3 reads CSARRTGNNQPQHF. The DNA for the CDR3 is TGCAGTGCTAGGAGGACAGGGAACAATCAGCCCCAGCATTTT.

The V call is TRBV10-3, the J call TRBJ2-7; D tentatively reads TRBD1 or TRBD2 (5 bases each). V lost 4 bases to trimming and J lost 2 bases, with 12 bases between them. CDR3 size: 14 residues. Germline CDR1 is ENHRY and CDR2 is SYGVKD. The CDR3 here is CAISARDGPYEQYF. The CDR3 region has the DNA TGTGCCATCAGTGCTAGGGACGGACCCTACGAGCAGTACTTC.

A note on this clonotype: The junction departs from germline at one end; a sequencing error may be responsible. This chain uses TRBV7-2 with TRBJ2-7, with 9 bases identical to TRBD1. CDR1 SGHTA and CDR2 FQGNSA come from the germline V gene. The CDR3 sequence is 15 residues long. The CDR3 here is CASSPTGTGPYEQCF. For the CDR3, the DNA is TGTGCCAGCTCACCTACCGGGACAGGGCCCTACGAGCAGTGCTTC.

This clonotype showed up just a few times. The chain joins TRBV5-1 to TRBJ1-1; TRBD1 agrees at 7 bases. Per the germline V gene, CDR1 is SGHRS and CDR2 is YFSETQ. The V segment lost 2 bases and the J segment 6 bases; nucleotides outside the gene matches: 16. The CDR3 length is 17 residues. The CDR3 is CASSFTTGVTIDAEAFF. Written as DNA, the CDR3 is TGCGCCAGCAGCTTTACCACAGGGGTAACTATAGACGCTGAAGCTTTCTTT.

This clonotype appeared a few times. CDR3 coding DNA: TGTGCCATCAGTGATGGCCATCCCTCTGGGGCCAACGTCCTGACTTTC. Its translation: CAISDGHPSGANVLTF. The chain recombines TRBV10-3 with TRBJ2-6; no clear D. The germline V gene has CDR1 ENHRY and CDR2 SYGVKD. The CDR3 extends over 16 amino acids. V dropped 3 bases and J dropped 0 bases, with 9 bases sitting between them.

This clonotype was counted many times. The V gene is TRBV13, the J gene TRBJ2-7; D is ambiguous. The CDR3 is 14 amino acids. Trimming left V 5 bases short and J 2 bases short, with 13 bases between. Per the germline V gene, CDR1 is PRHDT and CDR2 is FYEKMQ (reference sequence). This CDR3 reads CASSLLDGPYEQYF. As DNA, the CDR3 is TGTGCCAGCAGCCTTTTGGACGGTCCCTACGAGCAGTACTTC.

V gene TRBV25-1 combines with J gene TRBJ2-7; 7 bases agree with TRBD2. Germline V lookup: CDR1 MGHDK, CDR2 SYGVNS. The CDR3 loop spans 15 amino acids. Trimming took 5 bases from V and 2 from J; bases not matched to a gene: 9. The CDR3 spells CASSQLRDYTYEQYF. CDR3 DNA: TGTGCCAGCAGTCAACTTCGGGACTACACCTACGAGCAGTACTTC.

The V and J genes are TRBV4-1 and TRBJ1-1; D ambiguous. The germline gives CDR1 MGHRA, CDR2 YSYEKL. This CDR3 is built from 15 residues. Trimming removed 2 bases from V and 11 bases from J, with 21 bases in between. CDR3 sequence: CASSQQPSESDRAFF. The CDR3 DNA follows: TGCGCCAGCAGCCAACAACCTTCGGAGTCGGACCGGGCTTTCTTT.

V gene TRBV30 combines with J gene TRBJ2-7; D may match TRBD1 or TRBD2 (5 bases each). This CDR3 has 13 residues. Germline V gene lookup returns CDR1 GTSNPN and CDR2 SVGIG (reference sequence). Trimming pared 3 bases from V and 0 bases from J, leaving 9 bases between. The CDR3 bases are TGTGCCTGGAGACAAGGGACCTCCTACGAGCAGTACTTC. Its protein product is CAWRQGTSYEQYF.

The chain carries TRBV12-3 or TRBV12-4 and TRBJ2-3, with D perhaps matching TRBD2 (6 bases). Trimming removed 2 bases from V and 14 bases from J, with 17 bases in between. There are 13 residues in the CDR3. The DNA for the CDR3 is TGTGCCAGCAGTTTACCGCCCCCCGGGGGTAGGTATTTT. Its translation: CASSLPPPGGRYF.

The chain has TRBV25-1 and TRBJ2-7; D is tentatively TRBD1 or TRBD2 (5 bases each). V dropped 8 bases and J dropped 3 bases, with 11 bases sitting between them. CDR3 length equals 12 residues. Germline V lookup: CDR1 MGHDK, CDR2 SYGVNS. Here the CDR3 reads CASSRGYYEQYF. CDR3 sequence (DNA): TGTGCCAGCTCACGGGGCTACTACGAGCAGTACTTC.

This clonotype was seen at least ten times. The chain uses TRBV29-1 and TRBJ2-7, with 7 bases matching TRBD2. The CDR3 has 13 amino acids. V was pared by 0 bases and J by 3 bases, with 2 bases of the junction left unmatched. The germline V gene encodes CDR1 SQVTM and CDR2 ANQGSEA. The CDR3, as DNA: TGCAGCGTTGAAGATTGGGAGGGCTACGAGCAGTACTTC. Its protein is CSVEDWEGYEQYF.

This clonotype came up a few times. This chain uses TRBV6-6 with TRBJ1-3; D is undetermined. The CDR3 totals 13 residues. V lost 11 bases and J 0 bases, leaving 11 bases between the germline ends. Germline V CDR1 and CDR2: MNHNY, SVGAGI (reference sequence). CDR3 nucleotide sequence: TGTGCCGCCAGCAGATCCTCTGGAAACACCATATATTTT. Amino acids: CAASRSSGNTIYF.